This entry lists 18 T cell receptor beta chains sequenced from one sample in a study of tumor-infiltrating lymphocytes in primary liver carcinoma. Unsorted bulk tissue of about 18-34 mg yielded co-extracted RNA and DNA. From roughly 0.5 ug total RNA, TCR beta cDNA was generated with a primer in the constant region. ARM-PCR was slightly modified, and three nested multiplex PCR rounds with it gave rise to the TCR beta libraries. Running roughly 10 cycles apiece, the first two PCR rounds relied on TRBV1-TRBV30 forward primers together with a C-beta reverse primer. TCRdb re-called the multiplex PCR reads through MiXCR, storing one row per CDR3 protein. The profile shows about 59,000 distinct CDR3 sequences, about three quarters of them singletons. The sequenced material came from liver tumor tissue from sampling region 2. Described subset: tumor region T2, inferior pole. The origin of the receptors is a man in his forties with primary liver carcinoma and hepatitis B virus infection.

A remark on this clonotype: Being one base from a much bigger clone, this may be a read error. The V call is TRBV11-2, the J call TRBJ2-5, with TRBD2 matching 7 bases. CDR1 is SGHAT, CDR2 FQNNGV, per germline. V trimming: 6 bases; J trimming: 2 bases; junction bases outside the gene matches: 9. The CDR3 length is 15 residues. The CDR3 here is CASRLRASGQETQYF. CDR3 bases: TGTGCCAGCAGATTAAGGGCTAGCGGACAAGAGACCCAGTACTTC. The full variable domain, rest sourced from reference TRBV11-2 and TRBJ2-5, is EAGVAQSPRYKIIEKRQSVAFWCNPISGHATLYWYQQILGQGPKLLIQFQNNGVVDDSQLPKDRFSAERLKGVDSTLKIQPAKLEDSAVYLCASRLRASGQETQYFGPGTRLLVL.

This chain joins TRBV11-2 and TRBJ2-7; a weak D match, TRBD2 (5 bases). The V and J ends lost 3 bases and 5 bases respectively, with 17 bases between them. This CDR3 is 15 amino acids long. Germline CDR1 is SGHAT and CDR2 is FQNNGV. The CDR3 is CASSFTNSESNEQYF. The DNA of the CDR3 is TGTGCCAGCAGCTTTACCAATAGCGAGAGTAACGAGCAGTACTTC.

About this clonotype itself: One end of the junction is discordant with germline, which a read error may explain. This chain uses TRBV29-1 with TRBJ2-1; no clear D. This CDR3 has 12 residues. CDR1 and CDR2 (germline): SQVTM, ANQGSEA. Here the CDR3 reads CSVTLTYTEQFF. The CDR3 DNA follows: TGCAGCGTCACCCTTACCTACACTGAGCAATTCTTC.

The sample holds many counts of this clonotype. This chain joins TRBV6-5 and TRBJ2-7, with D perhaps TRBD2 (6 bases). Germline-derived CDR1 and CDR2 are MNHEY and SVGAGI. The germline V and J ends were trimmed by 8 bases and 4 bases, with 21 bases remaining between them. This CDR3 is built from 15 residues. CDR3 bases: TGTGCCAGCGGGCCTCTCTGGCGGAGGGATTACGAGCAGTACTTC. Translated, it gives CASGPLWRRDYEQYF.

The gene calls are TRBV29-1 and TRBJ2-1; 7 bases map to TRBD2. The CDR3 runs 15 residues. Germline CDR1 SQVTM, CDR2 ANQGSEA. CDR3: CCAEGLAGAPNEQFF. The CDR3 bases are TGCTGCGCCGAGGGTCTGGCGGGAGCTCCCAATGAGCAGTTCTTC.

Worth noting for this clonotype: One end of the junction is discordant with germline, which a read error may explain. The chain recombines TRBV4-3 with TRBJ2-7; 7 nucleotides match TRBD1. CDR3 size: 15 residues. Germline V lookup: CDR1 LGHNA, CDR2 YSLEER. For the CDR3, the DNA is TGTGCCAGCAGCCAAGATACGGGGACAGTAGACGCGGAGTACTTC. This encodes CASSQDTGTVDAEYF.

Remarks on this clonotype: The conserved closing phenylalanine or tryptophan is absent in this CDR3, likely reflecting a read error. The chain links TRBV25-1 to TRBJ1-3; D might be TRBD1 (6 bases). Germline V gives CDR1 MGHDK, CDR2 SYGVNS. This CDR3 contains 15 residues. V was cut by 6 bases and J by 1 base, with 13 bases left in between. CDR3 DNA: TGTGCCAGCAGGCCAACAGGGAAATCTGGAAACACCATATATATT. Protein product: CASRPTGKSGNTIYI.

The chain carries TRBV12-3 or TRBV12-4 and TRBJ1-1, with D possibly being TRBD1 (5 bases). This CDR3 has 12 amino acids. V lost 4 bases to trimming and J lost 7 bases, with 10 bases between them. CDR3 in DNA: TGTGCCAGCAGTTCGGCAGGGAGTGAAGCTTTCTTT. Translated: CASSSAGSEAFF.

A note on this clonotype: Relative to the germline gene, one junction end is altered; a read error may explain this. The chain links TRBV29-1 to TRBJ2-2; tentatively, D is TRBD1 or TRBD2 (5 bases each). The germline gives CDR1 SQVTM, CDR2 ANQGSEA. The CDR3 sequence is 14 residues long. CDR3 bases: TGTAGCGTCCTCGGTCCGGGACCCACCAGGGAGCTGTTTTTT. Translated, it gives CSVLGPGPTRELFF.

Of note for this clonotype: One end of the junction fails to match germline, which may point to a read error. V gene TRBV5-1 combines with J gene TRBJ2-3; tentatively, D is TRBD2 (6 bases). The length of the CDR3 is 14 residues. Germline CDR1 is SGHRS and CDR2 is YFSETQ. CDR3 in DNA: TGCGCCAACAGCTTACCAGCGGGCACAGATACGCACTATTTT. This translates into CANSLPAGTDTHYF.

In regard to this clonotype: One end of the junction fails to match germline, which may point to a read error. CDR3 sequence reads: CAVKAILLLTDTQYF. In DNA, the CDR3 is TGTGCCGTCAAAGCGATTTTACTCCTCACAGATACACAGTATTTT. This chain links TRBV6-2 or TRBV6-3 with TRBJ2-3; the D is unclear. Germline loops: CDR1 MNHEY, CDR2 SVGEGT. This CDR3 is 15 amino acids long.

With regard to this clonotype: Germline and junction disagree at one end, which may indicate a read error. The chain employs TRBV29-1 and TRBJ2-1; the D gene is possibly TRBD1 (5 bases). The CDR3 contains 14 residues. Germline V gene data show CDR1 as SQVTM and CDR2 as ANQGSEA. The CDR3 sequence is CSVDEAGINNEQSF. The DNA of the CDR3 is TGCAGCGTGGACGAAGCAGGGATCAACAATGAGCAGTCCTTC.

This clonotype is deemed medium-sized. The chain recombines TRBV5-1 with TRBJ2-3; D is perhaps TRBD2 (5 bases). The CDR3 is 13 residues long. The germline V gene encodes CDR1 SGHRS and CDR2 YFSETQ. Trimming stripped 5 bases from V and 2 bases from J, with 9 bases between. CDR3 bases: TGCGCCAGCAGGGGAGCGGTCACAGATACGCAGTATTTT. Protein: CASRGAVTDTQYF.

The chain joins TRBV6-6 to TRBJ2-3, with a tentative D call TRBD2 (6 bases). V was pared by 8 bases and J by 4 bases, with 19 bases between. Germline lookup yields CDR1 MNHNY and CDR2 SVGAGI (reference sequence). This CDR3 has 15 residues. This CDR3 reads CASRHGTYVPDTQYF. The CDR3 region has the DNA TGTGCCAGCCGCCACGGGACTTACGTTCCAGATACGCAGTATTTT.

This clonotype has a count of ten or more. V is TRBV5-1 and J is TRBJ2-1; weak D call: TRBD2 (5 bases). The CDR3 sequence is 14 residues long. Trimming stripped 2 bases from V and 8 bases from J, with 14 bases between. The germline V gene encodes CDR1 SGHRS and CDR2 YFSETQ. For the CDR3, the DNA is TGCGCCAGCAGCTTAGAGGGCTGGAGCCATGAGCAGTTCTTC. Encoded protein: CASSLEGWSHEQFF.

The CDR3 coding sequence is TGCGCCAGCAGCCAAGATCTGGAACCGCGGACTAGCGTCACAGATGCACAGTATTTT. Its translation: CASSQDLEPRTSVTDAQYF. The V call is TRBV4-3, the J call TRBJ2-3; the match to TRBD2 covers 9 bases. The V gene's germline CDR1 is LGHNA and CDR2 YSLEER. The V gene end was trimmed by 0 bases and the J gene end by 12 bases; junction bases not matched to a gene: 22. The CDR3 has 19 residues.

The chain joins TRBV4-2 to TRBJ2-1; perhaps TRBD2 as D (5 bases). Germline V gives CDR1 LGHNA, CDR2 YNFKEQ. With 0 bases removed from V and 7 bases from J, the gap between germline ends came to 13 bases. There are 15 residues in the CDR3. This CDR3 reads CASSQDPEGLNEQFF. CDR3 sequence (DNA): TGTGCCAGCAGCCAAGATCCCGAGGGTTTGAATGAGCAGTTCTTC.

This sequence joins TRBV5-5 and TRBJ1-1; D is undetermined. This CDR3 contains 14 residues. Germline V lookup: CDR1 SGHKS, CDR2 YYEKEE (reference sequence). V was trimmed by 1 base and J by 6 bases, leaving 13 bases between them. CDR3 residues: CASSLYYKVAEAFF. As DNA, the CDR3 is TGTGCCAGCAGCTTGTACTACAAGGTGGCTGAAGCTTTCTTT.